The next 6 T cell receptor beta chains were all read from a single sample in a study of OX40 agonist ivuxolimab in advanced cancers. The repertoire was sequenced with immunoSEQ multiplex PCR; TCRdb's copy has only in-frame clones and lacks some. In the table there are 40,000 to 50,000 clones, around 85% of which are singletons. Sample: CD4+ or CD8+ T cells sorted from blood, taken in a trial of the OX40 agonist ivuxolimab. The source is an adult with an advanced solid tumor such as melanoma, head and neck, liver or kidney cancer.

J is TRBJ1-1 and V is TRBV5-1; D is undetermined. The CDR3 runs 15 residues. V shed 0 bases and J shed 0 bases, with 9 bases lying between them. CDR1 is SGHRS, CDR2 YFSETQ, per germline. CDR3 in amino acids: CASSLAADMNTEAFF. CDR3 coding DNA: TGCGCCAGCAGCTTGGCCGCGGATATGAACACTGAAGCTTTCTTT.

This clone was counted once. J is TRBJ1-2 and V is TRBV11-2; D possibly corresponds to TRBD1 (5 bases). This CDR3 has 16 amino acids. Germline V CDR1 and CDR2: SGHAT, FQNNGV. With 5 bases removed from V and 6 bases from J, the gap between germline ends came to 22 bases. The CDR3 region has the DNA TGTGCCAGCAGCCAAGTGGGCAGGGCTATCCGAGATGGCTACACCTTC. It encodes CASSQVGRAIRDGYTF.

This clone was seen a single time. The genes are TRBV6-6 and TRBJ1-1; D not certain. CDR1 is MNHNY, CDR2 SVGAGI, per germline (reference sequence). Trimming cost V 1 base and J 0 bases, with 6 bases left between them. This CDR3 comprises 14 residues. CDR3 bases: TGTGCCAGCAGTTACTTTGTATTGAACACTGAAGCTTTCTTT. It is translated as CASSYFVLNTEAFF.

The chain recombines TRBV20-1 with TRBJ2-7; D is uncertain. This CDR3 spans 11 amino acids. Trimming took 6 bases from V and 3 from J, leaving 9 bases between them. From germline, CDR1 is DFQATT and CDR2 SNEGSKA (reference sequence). The CDR3 protein is CSATPLYEQYF. The CDR3 DNA reads TGCAGTGCCACACCCCTCTACGAGCAGTACTTC.

V is TRBV6-4 and J is TRBJ1-6, with TRBD1 identical over 7 bases. Germline loops: CDR1 MRHNA, CDR2 SNTAGT. This CDR3 has 14 amino acids. With 2 bases clipped from V and 9 bases from J, the junction kept 4 bases outside the gene matches. CDR3 in amino acids: CASSDTNRGSPLHF. As DNA, the CDR3 is TGTGCCAGCAGTGACACAAACAGGGGTTCACCCCTCCACTTT.

This chain uses TRBV5-4 with TRBJ1-2, with D possibly matching TRBD1 (5 bases). Trimming pared 2 bases from V and 3 bases from J, leaving 11 bases between. This CDR3 has 14 residues. Germline assignment: CDR1 SGHNT and CDR2 YYREEE (reference sequence). Written as DNA, the CDR3 is TGTGCCAGCAGCTTCGGGGCGGAATACTATGGCTACACCTTC. Its protein product is CASSFGAEYYGYTF.